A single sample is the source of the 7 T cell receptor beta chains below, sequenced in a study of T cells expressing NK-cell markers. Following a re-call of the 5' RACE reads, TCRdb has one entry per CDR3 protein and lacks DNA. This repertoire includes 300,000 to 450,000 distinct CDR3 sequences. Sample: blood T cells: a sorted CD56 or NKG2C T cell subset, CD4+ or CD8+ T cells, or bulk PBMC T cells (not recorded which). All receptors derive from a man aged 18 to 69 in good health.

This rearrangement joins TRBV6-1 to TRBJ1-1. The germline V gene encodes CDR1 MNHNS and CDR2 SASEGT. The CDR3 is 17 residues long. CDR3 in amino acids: CASSESGGRGASTEAFF.

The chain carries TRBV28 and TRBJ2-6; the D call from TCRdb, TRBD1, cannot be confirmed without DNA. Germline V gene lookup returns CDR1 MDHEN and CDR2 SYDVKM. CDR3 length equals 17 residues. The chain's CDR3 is CASLQGGQISGANVLTF.

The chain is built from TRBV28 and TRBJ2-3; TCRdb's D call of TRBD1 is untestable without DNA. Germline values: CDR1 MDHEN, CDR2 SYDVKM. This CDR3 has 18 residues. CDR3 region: CASSFSPGLGSSTDTQYF. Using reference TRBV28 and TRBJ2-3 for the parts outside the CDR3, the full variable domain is DVKVTQSSRYLVKRTGEKVFLECVQDMDHENMFWYRQDPGLGLRLIYFSYDVKMKEKGDIPEGYSVSREKKERFSLILESASTNQTSMYLCASSFSPGLGSSTDTQYFGPGTRLTVL.

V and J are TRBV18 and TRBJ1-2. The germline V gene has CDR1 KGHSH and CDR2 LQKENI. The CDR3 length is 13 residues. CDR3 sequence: CASSPTQTYGYTF.

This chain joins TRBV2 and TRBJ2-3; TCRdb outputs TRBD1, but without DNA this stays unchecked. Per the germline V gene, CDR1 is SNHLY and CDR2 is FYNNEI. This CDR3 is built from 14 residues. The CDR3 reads CASSKTGGTDTQYF.

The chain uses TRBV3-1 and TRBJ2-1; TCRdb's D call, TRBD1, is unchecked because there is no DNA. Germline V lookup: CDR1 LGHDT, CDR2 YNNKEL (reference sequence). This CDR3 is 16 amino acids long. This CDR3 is CASSLGRAHSPDEQFF.

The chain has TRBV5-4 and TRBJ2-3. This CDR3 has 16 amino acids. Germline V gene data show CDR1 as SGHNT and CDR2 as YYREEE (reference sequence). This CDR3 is CASSRGLARGTDTQYF.